This paragraph covers one TCR beta chain sequence. The specificity of this receptor is unknown. Base qualities are not at hand, and no much larger clone is one base apart. Each collaborating institution followed its own protocols to collect whole blood in K2EDTA tubes. For TCRbeta analysis, collaborators shipped samples in one of three forms: frozen whole blood, isolated PBMCs, or DNA extracted from either of those sample types. V and J lose 5 bases and 7 bases, and a span of 15 bases separates them. The CDR3 measures 15 amino acids from cysteine to phenylalanine. Solely the CDR3 DNA is kept, with 45 bases framed from the first base. CDR1 and CDR2 are drawn from the germline V gene (reference sequence): LNHDA, SQIVND. The sample comes from a study of blood T cell repertoires in COVID-19 (dated by TCRdb to 2018 to 2020). At the level of the whole study: The collaborator samples originated in the United States, Italy and Spain and spanned the acute and convalescent phases of COVID-19. The repertoires were released in a freely available public database intended as a resource for research on the immune response to SARS-CoV-2. A de-identified subject ID, COVID-19 status, age in years and sex were almost always included in the sample metadata. The samples were drawn from the first 160 participants of the ongoing ImmuneRACE study and from 1,254 subjects provided by 6 global collaborators. Subjects who had been exposed to COVID-19, were actively infected with it, or had recovered from it provided the deeply sampled blood TCRbeta repertoires that made up the dataset. Where available, HLA class I and class II types were taken from metadata supplied by the sample provider and were not determined by assay-based typing. The material from the prospective study consisted of cDNA or gDNA derived from T cells, B-cell-depleted T cells, or PBMCs.

TCRbeta CDR3 regions were amplified from genomic DNA using the immunoSEQ Assay, a bias-controlled multiplex PCR. The study's processing was this. The number of nucleated cells in each sample was estimated from the amplification of reference gene primers within the assay. Sequence reads were collapsed and filtered to measure the absolute abundance of every unique TCRbeta CDR3 rearrangement. For each sample, productive Simpson clonality was calculated as the square root of Simpson's diversity index across productive rearrangements. TCRdb mirrors the immuneACCESS table, restricted to in-frame sequences. Some clones are absent from its copies; in checked studies, under half trace to an unresolved V gene, and the reason for the others is unknown. V, J and clone size are those of that table, while D and trimming were read from the DNA. The sample has 200,000 to 250,000 clones on record, 85% to 90% of them singletons. Roughly 2.4% of the sample goes to the ten largest clones.

Paper-wide results and their limitations: How much clinical and demographic metadata was included differed by source and by participant, and the metadata was provided uncurated.

The sequence was obtained from a woman aged 50 to 65 with acute or convalescent COVID-19. The chain couples TRBV19 to TRBJ1-6; the D segment could be TRBD1, given 5 matching bases. The material sequenced was peripheral blood. The CDR3 protein: CASSPTEGLNSPLHF. The nucleotides are TGTGCCAGTAGTCCGACGGAGGGGTTAAATTCACCCCTCCACTTT.